This T cell receptor beta chain stems from a study of T cells in Graves' hyperthyroidism and ophthalmopathy. Findings of the study overall: Blood samples included most of the expanded thyroid clonotypes exceeding 0.001. Ophthalmopathy prediction by the model preceded onset by a median approximately 6.9 months.

Not enrolled were patients with uncontrolled infection, other autoimmune disease, pregnancy or lactation. Based on clinical symptoms, serum thyroxine and TRAb, thyroid ultrasound and orbital computed tomography, diagnoses were reached. From germline, CDR1 is MNHNY and CDR2 SVGAGI (reference sequence). The CDR3 has 16 residues. Trimming took 0 bases from V and 3 from J; bases not matched to a gene: 6. Amplified regions were TCR beta CDR3 sequences from RNA transcripts. An initial round of RT-PCR targeting the TCR CDR3 relied on the HTBI primer set. TCRdb redid the calling of the multiplex PCR reads with MiXCR, one entry per CDR3 protein. The data show 250,000 to 300,000 distinct CDR3 sequences, roughly 15% seen once. This clonotype has ten or more counts. Antigen unknown.

The V gene is TRBV6-6, the J gene TRBJ2-3; 7 bases are a match to TRBD2. This clonotype originated in a woman aged 40 to 55 with Graves' hyperthyroidism that later progressed to Graves' ophthalmopathy. Sample: blood. The CDR3: CASSYSGGGPTDTQYF. The CDR3 coding sequence is TGTGCCAGCAGTTACTCTGGGGGAGGGCCAACAGATACGCAGTATTTT.